This T cell receptor beta chain emerged from a study of cytomegalovirus exposure and HLA in healthy donors. On the study more broadly: Per a later analysis, the roughly 680 first-cohort and 120 validation repertoires shared one platform. Whole-study findings and limits: In the roughly 120 validation repertoires, a later analysis found that first-cohort TCR clusters tended to co-occur.

Profiled with immunoSEQ multiplex PCR; TCRdb holds only in-frame clones, not every one. This repertoire shows some 240,000 clones, around 78% found once; its top ten account for roughly 5.4%. With 2 bases clipped from V and 5 bases from J, the junction kept 1 base outside the gene matches. In germline, CDR1 is MNHNS, CDR2 SASEGT. The CDR3 has 15 amino acids. Of note for this clone: The antigen is not known.

This clonotype was obtained from a woman aged 18-30 years in good health and CMV-seronegative. What was sequenced was PBMCs. The chain employs TRBV6-1 and TRBJ2-1, with 12 bases aligning to TRBD2. CDR3 sequence reads: CASSELAGGHNEQFF. The DNA for the CDR3 is TGTGCCAGCAGTGAACTAGCGGGGGGGCACAATGAGCAGTTCTTC.